One and the same sample provided the 6 T cell receptor beta chains below, sequenced in a study of monozygotic twins with cystic fibrosis. Assay used: immunoSEQ multiplex PCR; TCRdb lists only in-frame clones, some missing. Among 30,000 or so clones listed, 92% were seen once. Specimen: blood. The receptors come from a girl aged 2-15 years with cystic fibrosis.

A single count supports this clone. The chain couples TRBV13 to TRBJ2-1, with 11 nucleotides matching TRBD2. From germline, CDR1 is PRHDT and CDR2 FYEKMQ (reference sequence). The CDR3 contains 14 residues. The V and J ends lost 0 bases and 9 bases, in that order; junction bases with no gene match: 1. The CDR3: CASSLGLAGGEQFF. The DNA for the CDR3 is TGTGCCAGCAGCTTAGGCCTAGCGGGAGGTGAGCAGTTCTTC.

This clone was detected only once. The V call is TRBV2, the J call TRBJ2-3, with D unresolved. CDR1 is SNHLY, CDR2 FYNNEI, per germline. The CDR3 extends over 17 amino acids. V shed 8 bases and J shed 4 bases, with 25 bases lying between them. CDR3: CASVSKRWTSLADTQYF. In DNA form, the CDR3 reads TGTGCCAGCGTTTCAAAAAGGTGGACCAGCCTGGCAGATACGCAGTATTTT.

V and J are TRBV5-1 and TRBJ1-3; TRBD1 agrees at 7 bases. Germline CDR1 is SGHRS and CDR2 is YFSETQ. This CDR3 is built from 15 residues. Unmatched junction bases numbered 5, after V lost 3 bases and J lost 2 bases. CDR3 bases: TGCGCCAGCAGCTCGACAGGGAGGGCTGGAAACACCATATATTTT. This translates into CASSSTGRAGNTIYF.

This clone was picked up one time. The chain employs TRBV5-1 and TRBJ1-5; 8 nucleotides align to TRBD1. Germline trimming cut 4 bases from V and 3 bases from J; bases unmatched to any gene: 12. The germline V gene has CDR1 SGHRS and CDR2 YFSETQ. The CDR3 length is 17 residues. The CDR3 DNA sequence: TGCGCCAGCAGCGACTCAGGGGGCTGGGGCCCCAATCAGCCCCAGCATTTT. Protein product: CASSDSGGWGPNQPQHF.

This clone came up a few times. V usage is TRBV19 and J usage is TRBJ1-4; a weak D match, TRBD1 (5 bases). CDR1 LNHDA and CDR2 SQIVND come from the germline V gene (reference sequence). Trimming took 3 bases from V and 4 from J, leaving 12 bases between them. The CDR3 contains 15 residues. CDR3 loop: CASSIGRRVNEKLFF. Here the CDR3 DNA reads TGTGCCAGTAGTATCGGTCGCAGGGTTAATGAAAAACTGTTTTTT.

The V gene is TRBV7-8, the J gene TRBJ2-7; 8 nucleotides align to TRBD1. With V trimmed by 5 bases and J by 2 bases, 2 bases remained unmatched. Germline CDR1 SGHVS, CDR2 FQNEAQ. This CDR3 has 13 amino acids. CDR3 bases: TGTGCCAGCAGCGACAGGGGTGCCTACGAGCAGTACTTC. It codes for CASSDRGAYEQYF.